These 10 T cell receptor beta chains were all obtained from the same sample, sequenced in a study of blood T cell repertoires in COVID-19. Only in-frame clones appear in the TCRdb table, and some are missing; sequencing was by immunoSEQ multiplex PCR. This sample has 170,000 or so clones, with approximately 88% found just once. Sequenced: peripheral blood. The receptors were gathered from a man between 18 and 35 years old with active or convalescent COVID-19.

The chain recombines TRBV28 with TRBJ1-5; TRBD1 aligns across 7 bases. Germline V gene lookup returns CDR1 MDHEN and CDR2 SYDVKM. Trimming at V came to 1 base and at J to 2 bases, leaving 14 bases not matched to a gene. The CDR3 covers 19 residues. CDR3 nucleotide sequence: TGTGCCAGCAGTTTATACCTATCCCCCGGCGGGACAGGCAATCAGCCCCAGCATTTT. Translating gives CASSLYLSPGGTGNQPQHF. The full variable domain, its missing parts supplied by reference TRBV28 and TRBJ1-5, is DVKVTQSSRYLVKRTGEKVFLECVQDMDHENMFWYRQDPGLGLRLIYFSYDVKMKEKGDIPEGYSVSREKKERFSLILESASTNQTSMYLCASSLYLSPGGTGNQPQHFGDGTRLSIL.

The CDR3 loop reads CASSADRGGYTF. The CDR3 bases are TGTGCCAGCAGCGCGGACAGGGGTGGCTACACCTTC. V is TRBV7-9 and J is TRBJ1-2; 9 nucleotides agree with TRBD1. The CDR3 is made up of 12 amino acids. Germline-derived CDR1 and CDR2 are SEHNR and FQNEAQ (reference sequence). V dropped 5 bases and J dropped 7; count of bases not matched to a gene: 2. The whole variable domain, remainder taken from reference TRBV7-9 and TRBJ1-2, is DTGVSQNPRHKITKRGQNVTFRCDPISEHNRLYWYRQTLGQGPEFLTYFQNEAQLEKSRLLSDRFSAERPKGSFSTLEIQRTEQGDSAMYLCASSADRGGYTFGSGTRLTVV.

The CDR3 nucleotides are TGTGCCAGCAGCTCACCGGGACACGACTCTGGAAACACCATATATTTT. Its protein is CASSSPGHDSGNTIYF. The rearrangement links TRBV7-6 to TRBJ1-3; D perhaps matches TRBD1 (6 bases). V lost 4 bases and J 0 bases, leaving 13 bases between the germline ends. Germline values: CDR1 SGHVS, CDR2 FNYEAQ. The CDR3 loop spans 16 amino acids.

The table lists this clone with a few counts. The chain couples TRBV6-4 to TRBJ2-1, with TRBD1 matching 7 bases. Germline V lookup: CDR1 MRHNA, CDR2 SNTAGT. This CDR3 is built from 15 residues. Trimming took 8 bases from V and 0 from J; bases not matched to a gene: 7. This CDR3 reads CASSEGGTSYNEQFF. CDR3 nucleotides: TGTGCCAGCTCCGAAGGGGGCACCTCCTACAATGAGCAGTTCTTC.

This chain uses TRBV18 with TRBJ1-3, with 7 bases lining up with TRBD1. Germline V gene lookup returns CDR1 KGHSH and CDR2 LQKENI. Losses at the gene ends were 4 bases for V and 2 bases for J; bases not matched to a gene: 2. The CDR3 sequence is 14 residues long. The CDR3 bases are TGTGCCAGCTCACTTGGACAGGCTGGAAACACCATATATTTT. Translated, it gives CASSLGQAGNTIYF.

The chain uses TRBV4-1 and TRBJ1-1; TRBD1 matches at 8 bases. Trimming at V came to 4 bases and at J to 4 bases, leaving 2 bases not matched to a gene. The CDR3 is 13 amino acids. The germline V gene has CDR1 MGHRA and CDR2 YSYEKL. The CDR3 DNA sequence: TGCGCCAGCAGCCTAGGACAGGGCACTGAAGCTTTCTTT. Translated: CASSLGQGTEAFF.

The chain has TRBV19 and TRBJ1-2; D gene unclear. This CDR3 contains 14 residues. Trimming left V 7 bases short and J 2 bases short, with 14 bases between. Germline CDR1 is LNHDA and CDR2 is SQIVND (reference sequence). In nucleotides, the CDR3 is TGTGCCAGTACCCTTGCGGGAGAAAACTATGGCTACACCTTC. As protein: CASTLAGENYGYTF.

This chain connects TRBV6-5 to TRBJ2-1; 7 bases map to TRBD1. The CDR3 sequence is 15 residues long. Germline V lookup: CDR1 MNHEY, CDR2 SVGAGI. After removal of 5 bases from V and 5 bases from J, the junction contained 9 bases not matched to a gene. Written as DNA, the CDR3 is TGTGCCAGCAGTCGGGACAGAAGACGCCACAATGAGCAGTTCTTC. The encoded protein is CASSRDRRRHNEQFF.

For the CDR3, the DNA is TGTGCCAGCAGCTTAGCCAGATTCGGGGAAGCTTTCTTT. This codes for CASSLARFGEAFF. The chain uses TRBV7-2 and TRBJ1-1; D remains unclear. The CDR3 is 13 amino acids. The V and J ends lost 0 bases and 8 bases respectively, with 10 bases between them. Germline assignment: CDR1 SGHTA and CDR2 FQGNSA.

V is TRBV11-2 and J is TRBJ1-2; D is possibly TRBD1 (5 bases). Germline loops: CDR1 SGHAT, CDR2 FQNNGV. This CDR3 has 15 amino acids. Trimming stripped 2 bases from V and 4 bases from J, with 14 bases between. The CDR3 bases are TGTGCCAGCAGCTTACTCCTCCGGGGGATCTATGGCTACACCTTC. Translating gives CASSLLLRGIYGYTF. The full variable domain, with the rest looked up from reference TRBV11-2 and TRBJ1-2, is EAGVAQSPRYKIIEKRQSVAFWCNPISGHATLYWYQQILGQGPKLLIQFQNNGVVDDSQLPKDRFSAERLKGVDSTLKIQPAKLEDSAVYLCASSLLLRGIYGYTFGSGTRLTVV.